These 11 T cell receptor beta chains were sequenced from one sample in a study of blood T cell repertoires in COVID-19. Clones were read by immunoSEQ multiplex PCR, and TCRdb kept only the in-frame ones, dropping some. The sample has 250,000 to 300,000 clones; around 90% are singletons. Sequenced: peripheral blood. Receptor source: a woman aged 50 to 60 who had recovered from COVID-19.

The chain recombines TRBV4-2 with TRBJ2-1; the match to TRBD2 covers 14 bases. CDR3 length: 17 residues. CDR1 and CDR2 from the germline V gene are LGHNA and YNFKEQ. J was trimmed by 7 bases and V by 1 base; bases with no gene match: 6. The chain's CDR3 is CASSQAPGLAGDNEQFF. CDR3 nucleotides: TGTGCCAGCAGCCAAGCGCCGGGACTAGCGGGGGATAATGAGCAGTTCTTC.

The chain employs TRBV30 and TRBJ1-1; D not resolved. V was shortened by 3 bases and J by 0 bases, with 17 bases between the two germline ends. In germline, CDR1 is GTSNPN, CDR2 SVGIG (reference sequence). The CDR3 spans 16 residues. The DNA for the CDR3 is TGTGCCTGGAGGGGAGCACACTCTTGGATGAACACTGAAGCTTTCTTT. It is translated as CAWRGAHSWMNTEAFF.

The chain joins TRBV6-2 or TRBV6-3 to TRBJ1-1; no definite D call. Germline V gene data show CDR1 as MNHEY and CDR2 as SVGEGT. The CDR3 consists of 15 residues. Trimming stripped 4 bases from V and 1 base from J, with 13 bases between. The CDR3 spells CASSSLSGTNTEAFF. Written as DNA, the CDR3 is TGTGCCAGCAGTTCCCTCTCAGGAACGAACACTGAAGCTTTCTTT.

This rearrangement joins TRBV6-5 to TRBJ1-1; D remains ambiguous. This CDR3 comprises 13 residues. V lost 2 bases to trimming and J lost 5 bases, with 9 bases between them. The germline CDR1 and CDR2 sequences are MNHEY and SVGAGI. The CDR3 region has the DNA TGTGCCAGCAGTTACCGGCGACAAACTGAAGCTTTCTTT. Amino acid sequence: CASSYRRQTEAFF.

The chain uses TRBV30 and TRBJ1-2; D perhaps matches TRBD1 (6 bases). The CDR3 is 13 amino acids. Looked up from germline, CDR1 is GTSNPN and CDR2 is SVGIG (reference sequence). Trimming left V 5 bases short and J 4 bases short, with 14 bases between. The CDR3, as DNA: TGTGCCTGGTCTCAGGGGCGAAGCTATGGCTACACCTTC. Its protein product is CAWSQGRSYGYTF.

The genes are TRBV7-9 and TRBJ2-1, with 12 bases that match TRBD2. The junction had 1 base not matched to a gene; V was cut back by 4 bases and J by 3 bases. The CDR3 runs 15 residues. The germline V gene has CDR1 SEHNR and CDR2 FQNEAQ (reference sequence). The chain's CDR3 is CASSSSGGDYNEQFF. Written as DNA, the CDR3 is TGTGCCAGCAGCTCTAGCGGGGGGGACTACAATGAGCAGTTCTTC.

The gene calls are TRBV7-2 and TRBJ1-2; no definite D call. Germline CDR1 SGHTA, CDR2 FQGNSA. The CDR3 is 15 amino acids. Trimming took 0 bases from V and 8 from J, leaving 16 bases between them. The CDR3 DNA is TGTGCCAGCAGCTTAGCGTGGGCGGGGTTGGCGGGCTACACCTTC. It codes for CASSLAWAGLAGYTF.

This rearrangement joins TRBV14 to TRBJ1-1; D gene ambiguous. The V gene's germline CDR1 is SGHDN and CDR2 FVKESK. There are 18 residues in the CDR3. V shed 4 bases and J shed 0 bases, with 21 bases lying between them. The CDR3 nucleotides are TGTGCCAGCAGCCTCAGTTACTCGGAGTCGGCTATGAACACTGAAGCTTTCTTT. Its translation: CASSLSYSESAMNTEAFF. Full variable domain (rest looked up from reference TRBV14 and TRBJ1-1): EAGVTQFPSHSVIEKGQTVTLRCDPISGHDNLYWYRRVMGKEIKFLLHFVKESKQDESGMPNNRFLAERTGGTYSTLKVQPAELEDSGVYFCASSLSYSESAMNTEAFFGQGTRLTVV.

The chain is built from TRBV3-1 (or the pseudogene TRBV3-2) and TRBJ1-1, with D possibly being TRBD1 (5 bases). Germline CDR1 LGHDT, CDR2 YNNKEL (reference sequence). Between the trimmed V and J ends, which lost 1 base and 1 base, there was a span of 16 bases. The CDR3 loop spans 17 amino acids. CDR3 in DNA: TGTGCCAGCAGCCAAGTAAAGGGCCAGGGAAAGAACACTGAAGCTTTCTTT. This sequence encodes CASSQVKGQGKNTEAFF.

This clone showed up just once. CDR3 sequence (DNA): TGTGCCAGCAGTGCAGGACAGAGCACCGGGGAGCTGTTTTTT. Its protein product is CASSAGQSTGELFF. The V and J genes are TRBV27 and TRBJ2-2, with D possibly matching TRBD1 (6 bases). With 5 bases removed from V and 4 bases from J, the gap between germline ends came to 11 bases. Germline V CDR1 and CDR2: MNHEY, SMNVEV (reference sequence). The CDR3 is 14 amino acids.

The chain combines TRBV19 with TRBJ2-7; TRBD2 matches at 15 bases. V dropped 4 bases and J dropped 3; count of bases not matched to a gene: 10. Germline CDR1 is LNHDA and CDR2 is SQIVND (reference sequence). There are 18 residues in the CDR3. The CDR3 bases are TGTGCCAGTAGTAGGGGGACTAGCGGGGGGCCCCGCATCTACGAGCAGTACTTC. It yields the protein CASSRGTSGGPRIYEQYF.